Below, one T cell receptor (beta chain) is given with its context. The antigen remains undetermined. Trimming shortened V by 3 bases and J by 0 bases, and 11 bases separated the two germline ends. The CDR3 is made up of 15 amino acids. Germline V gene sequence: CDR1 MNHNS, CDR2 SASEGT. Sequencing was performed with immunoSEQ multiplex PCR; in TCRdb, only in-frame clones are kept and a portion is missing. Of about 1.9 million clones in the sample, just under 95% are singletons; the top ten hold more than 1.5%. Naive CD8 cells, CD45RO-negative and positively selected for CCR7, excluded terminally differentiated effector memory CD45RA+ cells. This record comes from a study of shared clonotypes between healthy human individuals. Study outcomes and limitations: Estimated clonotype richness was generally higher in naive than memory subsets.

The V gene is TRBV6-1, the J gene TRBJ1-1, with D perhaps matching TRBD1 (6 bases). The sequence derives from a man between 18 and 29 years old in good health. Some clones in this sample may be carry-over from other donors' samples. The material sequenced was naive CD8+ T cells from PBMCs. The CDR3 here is CASSERTAMNTEAFF. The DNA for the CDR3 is TGTGCCAGCAGTGAGCGGACAGCAATGAACACTGAAGCTTTCTTT.